The 10 T cell receptor beta chains below come from one sample, sequenced in a study of OX40 agonist ivuxolimab in advanced cancers. Some clones are missing from TCRdb's copy, which holds only in-frame ones; the method was immunoSEQ multiplex PCR. Here the sample spans under 20,000 clones, roughly nine tenths being singletons. The material was CD4+ or CD8+ T cells sorted from blood, obtained in a trial of the OX40 agonist ivuxolimab. The receptors here all came from an adult with an advanced solid tumor such as melanoma, head and neck, liver or kidney cancer.

The chain combines TRBV5-1 with TRBJ1-4, with 9 bases matching TRBD1. V shed 3 bases, J shed 1 base, and the junction held 4 bases outside the gene matches. The CDR3 is made up of 16 amino acids. CDR1 is SGHRS and CDR2 is YFSETQ in the germline V gene. Here the CDR3 DNA reads TGCGCCAGCAGCTCCGGGACAGGGCAAACTAATGAAAAACTGTTTTTT. Its translation is CASSSGTGQTNEKLFF.

The rearrangement links TRBV7-6 to TRBJ2-1, with D possibly being TRBD1 (5 bases). Trimming stripped 1 base from V and 4 bases from J, with 14 bases between. Germline assignment: CDR1 SGHVS and CDR2 FNYEAQ. This CDR3 spans 16 amino acids. CDR3 in DNA: TGTGCCAGCAGCTTAGGGTCAGGGATCGGGTACAATGAGCAGTTCTTC. Its translation is CASSLGSGIGYNEQFF. Full variable domain (outside the CDR3, taken from reference TRBV7-6 and TRBJ2-1): GAGVSQSPRYKVTKRGQDVALRCDPISGHVSLYWYRQALGQGPEFLTYFNYEAQQDKSGLPNDRFSAERPEGSISTLTIQRTEQRDSAMYRCASSLGSGIGYNEQFFGPGTRLTVL.

The sample holds a few counts of this clone. The chain is built from TRBV7-3 and TRBJ2-1, with D maybe TRBD2 (6 bases). The ends were cut back, 4 bases at V and 0 bases at J, with 7 bases in the middle. The CDR3 contains 14 residues. Germline assignment: CDR1 SGHTA and CDR2 FQGTGA. For the CDR3, the DNA is TGTGCCAGCAGCTCGACTAGCTCCTACAATGAGCAGTTCTTC. Amino acids: CASSSTSSYNEQFF. Complete variable domain (other parts from reference TRBV7-3 and TRBJ2-1): GAGVSQTPSNKVTEKGKYVELRCDPISGHTALYWYRQSLGQGPEFLIYFQGTGAADDSGLPNDRFFAVRPEGSVSTLKIQRTERGDSAVYLCASSSTSSYNEQFFGPGTRLTVL.

This clone was seen only a few times. The chain carries TRBV25-1 and TRBJ1-4; no definite D call. The CDR3 extends over 14 amino acids. V shed 5 bases and J shed 8 bases, with 15 bases lying between them. Germline V gives CDR1 MGHDK, CDR2 SYGVNS. The CDR3 region has the DNA TGTGCCAGCAGTCCGGCGGGCCTGGAAGAAAAACTGTTTTTT. Its protein is CASSPAGLEEKLFF.

A few counts support this clone. The chain links TRBV9 to TRBJ1-2; perhaps TRBD1 as D (5 bases). The CDR3 length is 14 residues. The germline V and J ends were trimmed by 7 bases and 5 bases, with 18 bases remaining between them. Germline V gene lookup returns CDR1 SGDLS and CDR2 YYNGEE. The CDR3 spells CASDSGDSGYGYTF. The CDR3 bases are TGTGCCAGCGATTCGGGAGACAGCGGATATGGCTACACCTTC.

The table lists this clone with a few counts. The chain couples TRBV19 to TRBJ2-2; 9 nucleotides line up with TRBD2. The CDR3 contains 16 residues. The germline V gene has CDR1 LNHDA and CDR2 SQIVND (reference sequence). Trimming cost V 3 bases and J 1 base; bases outside gene matches: 3. CDR3 in amino acids: CASSILAGVNTGELFF. In DNA, the CDR3 is TGTGCCAGTAGTATTTTAGCGGGGGTGAACACCGGGGAGCTGTTTTTT.

This clone was detected once. The chain recombines TRBV4-1 with TRBJ2-3, with 12 bases aligning to TRBD2. The germline V gene has CDR1 MGHRA and CDR2 YSYEKL. Trimming took 0 bases from V and 5 from J; bases not matched to a gene: 3. There are 16 residues in the CDR3. The CDR3 loop reads CASSQEGLAGRDTQYF. CDR3 DNA sequence: TGCGCCAGCAGCCAAGAAGGACTAGCGGGGAGAGATACGCAGTATTTT.

The chain recombines TRBV7-9 with TRBJ2-7, with D possibly TRBD1 on 8 matching bases. The length of the CDR3 is 17 residues. Trimming shortened V by 3 bases and J by 3 bases, and 21 bases separated the two germline ends. CDR1 is SEHNR, CDR2 FQNEAQ, per germline (reference sequence). CDR3 loop: CASSLKPTGGAHYEQYF. CDR3 sequence (DNA): TGTGCCAGCAGCTTGAAACCCACAGGGGGGGCTCACTACGAGCAGTACTTC.

V gene TRBV11-2 combines with J gene TRBJ1-2; no reliable D call. Germline loops: CDR1 SGHAT, CDR2 FQNNGV. The CDR3 loop spans 13 amino acids. Trimming stripped 1 base from V and 4 bases from J, with 7 bases between. The CDR3 sequence: CASSLGGAYGYTF. The DNA of the CDR3 is TGTGCCAGCAGCTTAGGGGGAGCCTATGGCTACACCTTC.

The gene calls are TRBV5-5 and TRBJ2-7; 8 bases agree with TRBD1. The V segment lost 0 bases and the J segment 1 base; nucleotides outside the gene matches: 18. Germline CDR1 is SGHKS and CDR2 is YYEKEE (reference sequence). CDR3 length: 20 residues. The CDR3 reads CASSLAPGQASRDISYEQYF. The CDR3 DNA sequence: TGTGCCAGCAGCTTGGCCCCGGGACAGGCTTCCAGAGATATTTCCTACGAGCAGTACTTC.